These 10 T cell receptor beta chains share one sample of origin, sequenced in a study of cytomegalovirus exposure and HLA in healthy donors. The PCR made use of 60 Vbeta and 13 Jbeta primers. Produced via immunoSEQ multiplex PCR; TCRdb's table is partial and in-frame only. The sample has about 97,000 clones, 75% to 90% seen once; the top ten hold about 3.9%. The sequenced material came from PBMCs. These receptors were taken from a man under 40 in good health and CMV-seronegative.

This chain uses TRBV10-2 with TRBJ2-3; D is unclear. The germline gives CDR1 WSHSY, CDR2 SAAADI. This CDR3 comprises 16 residues. Trimming shortened V by 3 bases and J by 3 bases, and 16 bases separated the two germline ends. The CDR3 bases are TGCGCCAGCAGTGATACCCGTGGAGTAGCTACAGATACGCAGTATTTT. Amino acid sequence: CASSDTRGVATDTQYF.

The chain has TRBV4-2 and TRBJ2-1; TRBD2 aligns across 7 bases. V was pared by 0 bases and J by 12 bases, with 5 bases of the junction left unmatched. Per germline, CDR1 LGHNA and CDR2 YNFKEQ. The length of the CDR3 is 13 residues. The CDR3 DNA reads as TGTGCCAGCAGCCAAGACGGGGGGAAGGGGCAGTTCTTC. This gives the protein CASSQDGGKGQFF.

The chain couples TRBV5-4 to TRBJ2-3, with 7 nucleotides matching TRBD2. The CDR3 totals 17 residues. The germline gives CDR1 SGHNT, CDR2 YYREEE (reference sequence). V trimming: 4 bases; J trimming: 1 base; junction bases outside the gene matches: 12. CDR3 nucleotide sequence: TGTGCCAGCAGCGATCTACTAGCGACGGGAGGCACAGATACGCAGTATTTT. Amino acids: CASSDLLATGGTDTQYF.

The chain employs TRBV7-3 and TRBJ1-5; 8 nucleotides align to TRBD1. Germline V CDR1 and CDR2: SGHTA, FQGTGA. Trimming cost V 3 bases and J 3 bases; bases outside gene matches: 4. The CDR3 is 15 amino acids. CDR3 residues: CASSLTGEFNQPQHF. Here the CDR3 DNA reads TGTGCCAGCAGCTTGACAGGGGAATTCAATCAGCCCCAGCATTTT.

The chain uses TRBV5-1 and TRBJ2-1; 9 nucleotides align to TRBD2. This CDR3 has 16 residues. Germline V gives CDR1 SGHRS, CDR2 YFSETQ. J was trimmed by 7 bases and V by 4 bases; bases with no gene match: 12. The CDR3 protein is CASSPEREVIGNEQFF. CDR3 in DNA: TGCGCCAGCAGCCCGGAGCGGGAGGTTATCGGGAATGAGCAGTTCTTC.

This chain joins TRBV13 and TRBJ1-6; TRBD1 might be the D (5 bases). The CDR3 is 15 residues long. V was pared by 8 bases and J by 7 bases, with 18 bases between. Germline-derived CDR1 and CDR2 are PRHDT and FYEKMQ (reference sequence). The chain's CDR3 is CASSFRRDGNSPLHF. The CDR3 bases are TGTGCCAGCTCCTTCAGGCGGGACGGGAATTCACCCCTCCACTTT.

The gene calls are TRBV19 and TRBJ1-4; TRBD1 agrees at 8 bases. The junction had 6 bases not matched to a gene; V was cut back by 10 bases and J by 5 bases. Per germline, CDR1 LNHDA and CDR2 SQIVND (reference sequence). The CDR3 consists of 13 residues. CDR3 in amino acids: CATHRGWNEKLFF. The CDR3, as DNA: TGTGCCACCCACAGGGGGTGGAATGAAAAACTGTTTTTT.

CDR3 in DNA: TGTGCCAGCAGGGACAGGGGGCGATCAGATACGCAGTATTTT. Translating it yields CASRDRGRSDTQYF. J is TRBJ2-3 and V is TRBV6-1; 11 bases agree with TRBD1. Unmatched junction bases numbered 3, after V lost 6 bases and J lost 4 bases. This CDR3 has 14 residues. Per the germline V gene, CDR1 is MNHNS and CDR2 is SASEGT.

This chain links TRBV6-1 with TRBJ1-6; D may be TRBD1 (5 bases). The CDR3 extends over 14 amino acids. Germline V CDR1 and CDR2: MNHNS, SASEGT. The CDR3 protein is CAVGRAFNNSPLHF. Here the CDR3 DNA reads TGTGCGGTGGGCAGGGCCTTCAATAATTCACCCCTCCACTTT.

The gene calls are TRBV9 and TRBJ2-1, with 8 bases that match TRBD1. Germline CDR1 and CDR2: SGDLS and YYNGEE. Losses at the gene ends were 3 bases for V and 4 bases for J; bases not matched to a gene: 3. CDR3 length: 14 residues. The CDR3 here is CASSEDRAYNEQFF. The CDR3 DNA reads TGTGCCAGCAGCGAGGACAGGGCGTACAATGAGCAGTTCTTC.